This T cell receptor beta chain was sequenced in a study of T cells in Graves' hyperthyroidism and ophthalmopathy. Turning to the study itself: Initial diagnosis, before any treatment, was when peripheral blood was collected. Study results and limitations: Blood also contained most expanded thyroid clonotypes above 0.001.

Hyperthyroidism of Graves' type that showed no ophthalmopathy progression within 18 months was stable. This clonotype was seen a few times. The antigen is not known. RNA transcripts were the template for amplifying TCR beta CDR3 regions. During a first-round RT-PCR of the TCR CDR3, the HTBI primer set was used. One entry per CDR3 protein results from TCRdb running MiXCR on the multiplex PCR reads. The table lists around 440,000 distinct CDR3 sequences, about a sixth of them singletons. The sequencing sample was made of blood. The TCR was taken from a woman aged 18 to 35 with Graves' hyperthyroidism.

The CDR3 spells CSASTDTRVNQPQHF. The CDR3 region has the DNA TGCAGTGCTAGCACCGACACTCGGGTCAATCAGCCCCAGCATTTT. The rearrangement links TRBV20-1 to TRBJ1-5, with no clear D. This CDR3 contains 15 residues. Looked up from germline, CDR1 is DFQATT and CDR2 is SNEGSKA (reference sequence). V gave up 3 bases and J gave up 3 bases, with 15 bases separating them.